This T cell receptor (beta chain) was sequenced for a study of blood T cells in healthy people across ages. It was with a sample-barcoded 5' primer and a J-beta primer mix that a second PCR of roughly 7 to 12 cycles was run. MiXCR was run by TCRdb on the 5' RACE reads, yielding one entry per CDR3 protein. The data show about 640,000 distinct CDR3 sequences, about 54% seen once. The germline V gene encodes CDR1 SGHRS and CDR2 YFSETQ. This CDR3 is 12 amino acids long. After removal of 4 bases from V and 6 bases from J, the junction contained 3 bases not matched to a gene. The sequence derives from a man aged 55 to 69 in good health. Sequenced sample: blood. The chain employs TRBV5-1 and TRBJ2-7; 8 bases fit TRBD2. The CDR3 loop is CASSGTRGEQYF. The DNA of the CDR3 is TGCGCCAGCAGCGGGACTAGGGGCGAGCAGTACTTC.